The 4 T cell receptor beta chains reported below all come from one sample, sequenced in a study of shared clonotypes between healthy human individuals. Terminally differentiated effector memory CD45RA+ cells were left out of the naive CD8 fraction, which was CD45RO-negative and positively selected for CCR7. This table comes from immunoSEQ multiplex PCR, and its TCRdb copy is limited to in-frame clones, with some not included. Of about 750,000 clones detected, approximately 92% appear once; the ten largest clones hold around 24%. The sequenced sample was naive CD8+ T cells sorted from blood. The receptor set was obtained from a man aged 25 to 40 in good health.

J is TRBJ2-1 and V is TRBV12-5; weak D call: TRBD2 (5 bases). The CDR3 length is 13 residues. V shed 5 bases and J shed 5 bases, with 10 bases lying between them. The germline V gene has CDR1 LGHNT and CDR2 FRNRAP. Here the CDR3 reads CASGTGIHNEQFF. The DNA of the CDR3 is TGTGCTAGTGGTACCGGGATCCACAATGAGCAGTTCTTC.

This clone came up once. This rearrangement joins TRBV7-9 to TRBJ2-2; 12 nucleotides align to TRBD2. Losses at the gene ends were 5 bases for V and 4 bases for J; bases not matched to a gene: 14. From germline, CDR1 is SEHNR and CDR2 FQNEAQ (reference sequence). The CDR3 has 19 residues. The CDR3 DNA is TGTGCCAGCAGCACGATCTCAACTAGCGGGAGGCCGGGCACCGGGGAGCTGTTTTTT. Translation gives CASSTISTSGRPGTGELFF.

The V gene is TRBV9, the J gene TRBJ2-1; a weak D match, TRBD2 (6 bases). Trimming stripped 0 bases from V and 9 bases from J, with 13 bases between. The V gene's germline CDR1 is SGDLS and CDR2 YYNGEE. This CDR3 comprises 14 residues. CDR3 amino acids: CASSVGTTRAEQFF. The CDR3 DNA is TGTGCCAGCAGCGTAGGAACGACTAGGGCTGAGCAGTTCTTC.

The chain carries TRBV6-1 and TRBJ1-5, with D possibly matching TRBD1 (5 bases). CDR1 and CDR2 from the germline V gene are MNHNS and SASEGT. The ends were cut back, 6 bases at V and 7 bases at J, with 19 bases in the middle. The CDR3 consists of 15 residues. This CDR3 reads CASSAGIEFGQPQHF. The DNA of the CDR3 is TGTGCCAGCAGCGCAGGGATTGAGTTCGGACAGCCCCAGCATTTT.